This TCR beta chain was captured in a study of beta chain features in type 1 diabetes. Overall study context: When patients were set against healthy donors, age, gender and cell yields were similar. Study-level points and caveats: All four CD4+ subsets of Type 1 diabetes patients contained TCRB CDR3s that were moderately but significantly shorter. Type 1 diabetes patients had fewer VDJ junction insertions and more deletions.

V gave up 3 bases and J gave up 6 bases; unmatched junction bases: 1. CDR1 is LGHNA and CDR2 is YNFKEQ in the germline V gene. The CDR3 totals 13 residues. Every participating donor gave one draw, a heparinised blood sample averaging around 0.11 L. Purity above 98% was achieved in all sorted populations. What was sequenced were expressed TCRB transcripts, since all of the isolated RNA had been reverse transcribed. Using immunoSEQ multiplex PCR, the repertoire was profiled, and TCRdb retains in-frame clones only, with some absent. Of 500,000 to 800,000 clones listed, roughly an eighth are singletons. A word on this clone: The antigen remains undetermined.

The sample comprised naive CD4+ T cells from blood. This sequence originates from a man aged 30-40 years with type 1 diabetes. The chain uses TRBV4-2 and TRBJ2-1, with 8 bases lining up with TRBD2. CDR3 region: CASSQGLGNEQFF. The CDR3 DNA follows: TGTGCCAGCAGCCAGGGACTAGGCAATGAGCAGTTCTTC.